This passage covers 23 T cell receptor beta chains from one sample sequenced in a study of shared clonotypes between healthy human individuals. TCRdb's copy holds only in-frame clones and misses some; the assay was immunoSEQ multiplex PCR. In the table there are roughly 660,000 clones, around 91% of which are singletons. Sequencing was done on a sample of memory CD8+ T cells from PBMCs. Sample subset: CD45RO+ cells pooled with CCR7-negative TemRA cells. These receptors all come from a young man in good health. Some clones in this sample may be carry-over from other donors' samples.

The CDR3 loop reads CASSLGTATEAFF. CDR3 DNA: TGTGCCAGCAGCTTAGGGACAGCTACTGAAGCTTTCTTT. V usage is TRBV5-6 and J usage is TRBJ1-1; 7 nucleotides align to TRBD1. Trimming took 2 bases from V and 5 from J; bases not matched to a gene: 3. Germline CDR1 is SGHDT and CDR2 is YYEEEE. CDR3 length: 13 residues.

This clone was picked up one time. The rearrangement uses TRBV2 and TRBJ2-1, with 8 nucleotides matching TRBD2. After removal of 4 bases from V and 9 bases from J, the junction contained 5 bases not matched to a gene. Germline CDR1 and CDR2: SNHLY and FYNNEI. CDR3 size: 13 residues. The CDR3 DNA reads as TGTGCCAGCAGTGTGGGACTAGAGGGTGAGCAGTTCTTC. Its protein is CASSVGLEGEQFF.

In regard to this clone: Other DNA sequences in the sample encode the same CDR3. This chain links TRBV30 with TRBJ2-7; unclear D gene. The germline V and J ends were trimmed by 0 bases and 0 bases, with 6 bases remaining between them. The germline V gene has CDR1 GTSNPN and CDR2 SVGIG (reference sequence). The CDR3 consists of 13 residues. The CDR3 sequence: CAWSVGSSYEQYF. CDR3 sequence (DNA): TGTGCCTGGAGTGTCGGAAGCTCCTACGAGCAGTACTTC.

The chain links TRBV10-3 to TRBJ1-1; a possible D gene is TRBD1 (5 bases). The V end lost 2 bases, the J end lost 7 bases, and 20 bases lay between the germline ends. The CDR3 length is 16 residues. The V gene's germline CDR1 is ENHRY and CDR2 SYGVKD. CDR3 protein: CAISEPQGPGIGEAFF. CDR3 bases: TGTGCCATCAGTGAGCCCCAGGGACCCGGCATCGGTGAAGCTTTCTTT.

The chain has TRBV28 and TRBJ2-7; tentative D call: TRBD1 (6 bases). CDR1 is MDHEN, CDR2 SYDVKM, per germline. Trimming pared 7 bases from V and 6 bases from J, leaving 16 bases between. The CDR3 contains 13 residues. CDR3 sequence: CASTPDRGIEQYF. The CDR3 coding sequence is TGTGCCAGCACCCCTGATAGGGGGATCGAGCAGTACTTC.

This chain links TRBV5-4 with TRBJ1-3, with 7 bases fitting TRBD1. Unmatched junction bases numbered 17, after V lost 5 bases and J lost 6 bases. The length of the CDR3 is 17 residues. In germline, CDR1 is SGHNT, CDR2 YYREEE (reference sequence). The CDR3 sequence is CASRLKRDSYSVNTIYF. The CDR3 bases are TGTGCCAGCAGACTGAAACGGGACAGCTATTCAGTAAACACCATATATTTT.

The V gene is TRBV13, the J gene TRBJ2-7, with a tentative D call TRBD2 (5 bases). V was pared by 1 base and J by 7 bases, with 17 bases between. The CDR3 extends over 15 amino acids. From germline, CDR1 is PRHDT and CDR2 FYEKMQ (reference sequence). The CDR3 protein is CASSLDLAEGLEQYF. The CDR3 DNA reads TGTGCCAGCAGCTTAGATCTAGCAGAAGGGCTGGAGCAGTACTTC. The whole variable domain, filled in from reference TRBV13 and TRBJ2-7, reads AAGVIQSPRHLIKEKRETATLKCYPIPRHDTVYWYQQGPGQDPQFLISFYEKMQSDKGSIPDRFSAQQFSDYHSELNMSSLELGDSALYFCASSLDLAEGLEQYFGPGTRLTVT.

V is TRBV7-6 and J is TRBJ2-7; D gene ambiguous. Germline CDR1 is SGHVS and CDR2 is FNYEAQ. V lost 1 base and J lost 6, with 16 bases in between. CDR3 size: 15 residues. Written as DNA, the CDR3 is TGTGCCAGCAGCTTAGTCGTCTTCAAGTCGGGCGAGCAGTACTTC. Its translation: CASSLVVFKSGEQYF.

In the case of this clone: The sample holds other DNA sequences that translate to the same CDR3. The CDR3 is CASSPGRTYEQYF. The CDR3 nucleotides are TGTGCCAGCAGTCCCGGCAGGACCTACGAGCAGTACTTC. This chain connects TRBV27 to TRBJ2-7; D unresolved. The CDR3 sequence is 13 residues long. Germline V gives CDR1 MNHEY, CDR2 SMNVEV (reference sequence). V was cut by 5 bases and J by 2 bases, with 10 bases left in between.

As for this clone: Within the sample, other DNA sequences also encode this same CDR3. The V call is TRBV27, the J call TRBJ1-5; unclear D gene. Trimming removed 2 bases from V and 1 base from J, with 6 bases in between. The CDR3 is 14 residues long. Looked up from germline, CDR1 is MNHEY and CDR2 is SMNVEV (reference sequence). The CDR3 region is CASSLRASNQPQHF. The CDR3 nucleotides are TGTGCCAGCAGTTTAAGGGCAAGCAATCAGCCCCAGCATTTT.

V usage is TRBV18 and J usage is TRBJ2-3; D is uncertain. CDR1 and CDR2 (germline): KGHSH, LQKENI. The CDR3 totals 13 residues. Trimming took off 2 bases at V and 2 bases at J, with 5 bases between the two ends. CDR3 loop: CASSPVPTDTQYF. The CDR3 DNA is TGTGCCAGCTCACCAGTCCCCACAGATACGCAGTATTTT.

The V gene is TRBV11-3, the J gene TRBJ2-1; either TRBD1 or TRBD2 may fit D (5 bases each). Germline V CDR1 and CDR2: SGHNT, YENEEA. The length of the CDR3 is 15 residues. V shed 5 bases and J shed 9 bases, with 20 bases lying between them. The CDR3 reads CASSHRRGLGTEQFF. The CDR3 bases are TGTGCCAGCAGCCACCGTCGAGGGCTCGGGACTGAGCAGTTCTTC. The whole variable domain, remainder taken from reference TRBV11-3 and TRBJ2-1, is EAGVVQSPRYKIIEKKQPVAFWCNPISGHNTLYWYLQNLGQGPELLIRYENEEAVDDSQLPKDRFSAERLKGVDSTLKIQPAELGDSAVYLCASSHRRGLGTEQFFGPGTRLTVL.

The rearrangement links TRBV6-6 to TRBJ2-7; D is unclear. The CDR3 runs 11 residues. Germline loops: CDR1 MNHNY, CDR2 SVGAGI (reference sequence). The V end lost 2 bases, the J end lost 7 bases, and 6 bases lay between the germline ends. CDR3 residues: CASSYIREQYF. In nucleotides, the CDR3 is TGTGCCAGCAGTTACATTCGGGAGCAGTACTTC.

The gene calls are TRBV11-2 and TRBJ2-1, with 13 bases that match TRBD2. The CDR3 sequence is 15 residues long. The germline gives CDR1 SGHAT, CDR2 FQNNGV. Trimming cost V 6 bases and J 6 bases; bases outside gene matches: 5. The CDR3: CASRARTSGSNEQFF. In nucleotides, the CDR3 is TGTGCCAGCAGGGCCAGGACTAGCGGGAGCAATGAGCAGTTCTTC.

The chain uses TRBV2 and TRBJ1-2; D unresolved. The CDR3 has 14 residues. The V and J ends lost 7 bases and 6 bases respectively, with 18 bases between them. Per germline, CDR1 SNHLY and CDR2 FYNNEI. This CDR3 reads CASNIGTVRDGYTF. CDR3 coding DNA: TGTGCCAGCAACATCGGCACGGTCCGGGATGGCTACACCTTC.

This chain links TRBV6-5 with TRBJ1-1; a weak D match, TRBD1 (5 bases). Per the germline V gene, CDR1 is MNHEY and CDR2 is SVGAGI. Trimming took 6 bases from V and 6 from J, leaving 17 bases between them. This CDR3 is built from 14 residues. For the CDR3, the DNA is TGTGCCAGCAGACCACAGGCCCCCGGGGCTGAAGCTTTCTTT. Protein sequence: CASRPQAPGAEAFF.

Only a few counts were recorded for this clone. CDR3 region: CASSLFGELFF. CDR3 in DNA: TGTGCCAGCAGTTTATTCGGGGAGCTGTTTTTT. V gene TRBV28 combines with J gene TRBJ2-2; D unresolved. Germline CDR1 is MDHEN and CDR2 is SYDVKM. V dropped 1 base and J dropped 7 bases, with 1 base sitting between them. The CDR3 consists of 11 residues.

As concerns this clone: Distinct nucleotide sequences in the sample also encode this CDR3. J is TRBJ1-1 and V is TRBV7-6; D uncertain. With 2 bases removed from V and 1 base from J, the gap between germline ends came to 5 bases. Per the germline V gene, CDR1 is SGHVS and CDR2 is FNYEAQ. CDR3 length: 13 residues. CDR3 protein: CASSLSRNTEAFF. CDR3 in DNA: TGTGCCAGCAGCTTAAGCAGGAACACTGAAGCTTTCTTT.

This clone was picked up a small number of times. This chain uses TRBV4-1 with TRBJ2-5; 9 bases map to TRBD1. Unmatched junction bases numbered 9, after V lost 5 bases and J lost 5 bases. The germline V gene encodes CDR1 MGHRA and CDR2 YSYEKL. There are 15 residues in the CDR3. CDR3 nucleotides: TGCGCCAGCAGCAACCGGGACAGGGCCGCCGAGACCCAGTACTTC. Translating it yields CASSNRDRAAETQYF.

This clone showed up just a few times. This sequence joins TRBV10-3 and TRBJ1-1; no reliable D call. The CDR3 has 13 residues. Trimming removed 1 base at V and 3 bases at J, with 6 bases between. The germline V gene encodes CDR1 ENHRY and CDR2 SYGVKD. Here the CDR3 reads CAISELVYTEAFF. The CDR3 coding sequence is TGTGCCATCAGTGAGTTAGTTTACACTGAAGCTTTCTTT.

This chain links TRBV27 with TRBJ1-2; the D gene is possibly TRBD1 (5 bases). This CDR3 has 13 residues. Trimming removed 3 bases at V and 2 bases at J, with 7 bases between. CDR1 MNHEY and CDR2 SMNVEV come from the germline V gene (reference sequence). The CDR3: CASSFSGNYGYTF. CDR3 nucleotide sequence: TGTGCCAGCAGTTTTTCAGGGAACTATGGCTACACCTTC.

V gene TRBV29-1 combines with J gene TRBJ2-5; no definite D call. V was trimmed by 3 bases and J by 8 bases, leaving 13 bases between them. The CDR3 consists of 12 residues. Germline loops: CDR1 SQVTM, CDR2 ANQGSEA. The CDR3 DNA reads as TGCAGCGTTGAGTTGCACTACCTCACCCAGTACTTC. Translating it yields CSVELHYLTQYF.

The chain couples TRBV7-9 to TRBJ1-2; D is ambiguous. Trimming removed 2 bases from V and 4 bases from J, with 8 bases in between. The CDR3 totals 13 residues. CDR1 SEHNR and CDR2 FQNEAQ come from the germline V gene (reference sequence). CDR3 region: CASSLPGPYGYTF. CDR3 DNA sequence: TGTGCCAGCAGCTTACCCGGGCCCTATGGCTACACCTTC.